Given below is one TCR beta chain in context. Its antigen is as yet unknown. The data originate from a study of shared clonotypes between healthy human individuals. Produced via immunoSEQ multiplex PCR; TCRdb's table is partial and in-frame only. The data show about 1.5 million clones, with approximately 98% seen just once and approximately 0.45% held by the top ten. V was clipped by 3 bases and J by 4 bases, with 10 bases between them. The CDR3 is 14 residues long. Germline V gives CDR1 MDHEN, CDR2 SYDVKM. Study-wide findings and caveats: Among several donors, 4.5% to 5.5% of naive CD4 clonotypes were found in common. Naive subsets generally exceeded memory subsets in estimated richness.

This TCR was recovered from a man younger than 40 in good health. What was sequenced was naive CD4+ T cells sorted from blood. Subset: CD45RA+ positively selected. V is TRBV28 and J is TRBJ2-1; maybe TRBD2 (6 bases). The CDR3 loop is CASSLHGGYNEQFF. CDR3 DNA sequence: TGTGCCAGCAGTTTGCATGGGGGGTACAATGAGCAGTTCTTC.